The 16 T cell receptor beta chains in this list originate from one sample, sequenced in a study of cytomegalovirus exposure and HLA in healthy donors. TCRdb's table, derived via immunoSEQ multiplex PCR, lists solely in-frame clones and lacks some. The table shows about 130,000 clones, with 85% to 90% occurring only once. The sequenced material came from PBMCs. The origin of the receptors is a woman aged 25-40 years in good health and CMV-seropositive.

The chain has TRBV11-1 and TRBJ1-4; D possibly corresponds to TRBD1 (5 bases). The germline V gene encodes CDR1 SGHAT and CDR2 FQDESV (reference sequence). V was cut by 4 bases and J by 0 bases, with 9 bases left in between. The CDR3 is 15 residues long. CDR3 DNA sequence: TGTGCCAGCAGCTCCAAGGGGACAACTAATGAAAAACTGTTTTTT. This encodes CASSSKGTTNEKLFF.

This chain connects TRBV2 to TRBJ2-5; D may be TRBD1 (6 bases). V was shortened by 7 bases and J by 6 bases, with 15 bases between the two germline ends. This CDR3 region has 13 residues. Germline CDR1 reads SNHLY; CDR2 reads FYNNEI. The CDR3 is CASKGTGPKTQYF. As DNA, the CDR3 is TGTGCCAGCAAGGGTACAGGGCCGAAGACCCAGTACTTC.

The CDR3 bases are TGTGCCAGCAGTTTATTAGCTCCCGGGGAGCTGTTTTTT. Its translation is CASSLLAPGELFF. The genes are TRBV28 and TRBJ2-2; the D is unclear. In germline, CDR1 is MDHEN, CDR2 SYDVKM. V was pared by 1 base and J by 6 bases, with 6 bases between. This CDR3 has 13 amino acids.

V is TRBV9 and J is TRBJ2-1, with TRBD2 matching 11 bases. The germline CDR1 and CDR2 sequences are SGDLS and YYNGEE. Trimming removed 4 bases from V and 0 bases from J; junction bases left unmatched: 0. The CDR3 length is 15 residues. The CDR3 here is CASSTSGSSYNEQFF. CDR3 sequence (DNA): TGTGCCAGCAGCACTAGCGGGAGCTCCTACAATGAGCAGTTCTTC.

The CDR3 DNA reads as TGCGCCAGCAGCAACGACAGATCCACTGAAGCTTTCTTT. Its protein is CASSNDRSTEAFF. The V call is TRBV10-1, the J call TRBJ1-1; possibly TRBD1 for D (5 bases). CDR3 length equals 13 residues. Looked up from germline, CDR1 is WNHNN and CDR2 is SYGVQD (reference sequence). V lost 6 bases and J lost 4, with 12 bases in between.

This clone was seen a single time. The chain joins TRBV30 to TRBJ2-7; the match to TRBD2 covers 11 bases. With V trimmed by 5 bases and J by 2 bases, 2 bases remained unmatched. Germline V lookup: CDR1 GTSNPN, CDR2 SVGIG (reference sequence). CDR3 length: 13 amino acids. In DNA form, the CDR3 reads TGTGCCTGGCAGACTAGCGGGGCCTACGAGCAGTACTTC. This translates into CAWQTSGAYEQYF.

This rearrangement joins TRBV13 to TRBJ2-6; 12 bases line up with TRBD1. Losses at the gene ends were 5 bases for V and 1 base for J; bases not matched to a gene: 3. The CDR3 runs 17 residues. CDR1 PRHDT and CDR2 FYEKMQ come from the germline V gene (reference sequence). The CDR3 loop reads CASSPGQGASGANVLTF. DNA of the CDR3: TGTGCCAGCAGCCCGGGACAGGGGGCGTCTGGGGCCAACGTCCTGACTTTC.

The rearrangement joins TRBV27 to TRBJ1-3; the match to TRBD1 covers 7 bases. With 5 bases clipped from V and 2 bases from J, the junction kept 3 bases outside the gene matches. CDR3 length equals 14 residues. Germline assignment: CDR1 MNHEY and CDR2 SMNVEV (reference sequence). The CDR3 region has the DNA TGTGCCAGCAGTCGACAGGGAGCTGGAAACACCATATATTTT. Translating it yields CASSRQGAGNTIYF.

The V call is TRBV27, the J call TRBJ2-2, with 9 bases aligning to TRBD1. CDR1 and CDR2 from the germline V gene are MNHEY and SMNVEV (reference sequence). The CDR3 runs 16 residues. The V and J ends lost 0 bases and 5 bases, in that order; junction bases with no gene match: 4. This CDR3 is CASSLSYRGRTGELFF. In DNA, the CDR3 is TGTGCCAGCAGTTTATCGTACAGGGGGCGAACCGGGGAGCTGTTTTTT.

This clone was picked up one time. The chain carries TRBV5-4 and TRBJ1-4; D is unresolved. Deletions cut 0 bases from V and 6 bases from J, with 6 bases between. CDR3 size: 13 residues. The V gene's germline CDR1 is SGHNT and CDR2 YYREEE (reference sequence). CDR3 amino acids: CASSLDRDEKLFF. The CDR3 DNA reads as TGTGCCAGCAGCTTGGACAGAGATGAAAAACTGTTTTTT.

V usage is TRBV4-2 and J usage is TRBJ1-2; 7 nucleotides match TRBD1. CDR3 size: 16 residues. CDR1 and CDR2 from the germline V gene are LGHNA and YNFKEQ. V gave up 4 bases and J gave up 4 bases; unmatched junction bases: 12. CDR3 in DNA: TGTGCCAGCAGCCCCGACCACAGGGGTATGGCCTATGGCTACACCTTC. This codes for CASSPDHRGMAYGYTF.

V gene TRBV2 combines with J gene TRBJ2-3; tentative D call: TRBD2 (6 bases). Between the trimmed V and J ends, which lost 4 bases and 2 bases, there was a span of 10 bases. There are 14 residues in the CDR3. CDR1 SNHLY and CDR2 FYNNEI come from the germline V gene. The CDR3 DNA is TGTGCCAGCAGTGCAGGAGGGGCCACAGATACGCAGTATTTT. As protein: CASSAGGATDTQYF.

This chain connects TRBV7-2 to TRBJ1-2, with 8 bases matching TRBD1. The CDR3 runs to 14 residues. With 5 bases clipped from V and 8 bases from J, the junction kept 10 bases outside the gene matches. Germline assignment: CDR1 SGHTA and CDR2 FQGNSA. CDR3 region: CASSRTGNFYGYTF. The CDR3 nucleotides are TGTGCCAGCAGCCGGACAGGGAATTTCTACGGCTACACCTTC.

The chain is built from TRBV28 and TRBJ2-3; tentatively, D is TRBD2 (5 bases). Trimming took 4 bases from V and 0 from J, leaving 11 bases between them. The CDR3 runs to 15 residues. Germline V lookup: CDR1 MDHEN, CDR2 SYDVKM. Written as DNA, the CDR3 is TGTGCCAGCAGTTGGGCGGGCCCTAGCACAGATACGCAGTATTTT. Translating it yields CASSWAGPSTDTQYF.

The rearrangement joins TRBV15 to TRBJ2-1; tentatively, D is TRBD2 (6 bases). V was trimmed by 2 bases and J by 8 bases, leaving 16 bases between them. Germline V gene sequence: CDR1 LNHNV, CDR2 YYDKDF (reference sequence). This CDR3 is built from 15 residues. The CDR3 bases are TGTGCCACCAGCAGACCCGGGGTGGGGGGAGATGAGCAGTTCTTC. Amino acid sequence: CATSRPGVGGDEQFF.

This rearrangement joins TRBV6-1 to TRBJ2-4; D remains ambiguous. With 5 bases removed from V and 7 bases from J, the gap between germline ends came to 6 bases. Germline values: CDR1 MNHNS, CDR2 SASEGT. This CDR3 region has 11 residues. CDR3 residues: CASSPTNIQYF. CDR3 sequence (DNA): TGTGCCAGCAGTCCCACTAACATTCAGTACTTC.